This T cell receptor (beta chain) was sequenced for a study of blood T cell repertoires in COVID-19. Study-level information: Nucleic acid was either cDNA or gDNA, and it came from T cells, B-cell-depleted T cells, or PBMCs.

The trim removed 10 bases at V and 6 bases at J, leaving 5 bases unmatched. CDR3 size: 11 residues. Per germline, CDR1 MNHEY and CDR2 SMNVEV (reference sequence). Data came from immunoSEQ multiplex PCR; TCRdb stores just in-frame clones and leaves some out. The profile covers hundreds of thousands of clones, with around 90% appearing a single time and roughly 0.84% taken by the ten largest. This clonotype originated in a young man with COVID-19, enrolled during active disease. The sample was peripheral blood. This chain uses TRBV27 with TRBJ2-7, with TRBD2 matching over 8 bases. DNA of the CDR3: TGTGCCACCCGGGAGGGAGGCGAGCAGTACTTC. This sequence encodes CATREGGEQYF.